Listed below are T cell receptor beta chains from one sample, sequenced in a study of blood T cell repertoires in COVID-19. The method was immunoSEQ multiplex PCR; TCRdb's version includes in-frame clones alone and lacks a portion of them. The sample contains about 140,000 clones, 80% to 85% of which appear only once. Specimen: peripheral blood. The origin of the receptors is a woman aged 55-69 years with acute or convalescent COVID-19. The CDR3 runs from the conserved cysteine through the conserved F or W.

v_call: TRBV2
j_call: TRBJ2-3
cdr3_aa: CATKREEGTDTQYF

v_call: TRBV28
j_call: TRBJ1-5
cdr3_aa: CASSGLRDRERGNNQPQHF

v_call: TRBV27
j_call: TRBJ2-5
cdr3_aa: CARRNPYF

v_call: TRBV9
j_call: TRBJ1-1
cdr3_aa: CASSVTAGGGTEAFF

v_call: TRBV27
j_call: TRBJ1-5
cdr3_aa: CASSLRGGQPQHF

v_call: TRBV5-5
j_call: TRBJ2-2
cdr3_aa: CASSPGLAGVIGELFF

v_call: TRBV5-1
j_call: TRBJ2-6
cdr3_aa: CASSLRSAGANVLTF

v_call: TRBV9
j_call: TRBJ1-2
cdr3_aa: CASSTGTGAVVYYGYTF

v_call: TRBV19
j_call: TRBJ2-3
cdr3_aa: CASSISYGTVHTDTQYF

v_call: TRBV5-1
j_call: TRBJ1-2
cdr3_aa: CASSLQGEGYTF

v_call: TRBV18
j_call: TRBJ2-3
cdr3_aa: CASSPRDRGSDTQYF

v_call: TRBV5-4
j_call: TRBJ2-2
cdr3_aa: CASSLEGANSGELFF

v_call: TRBV18
j_call: TRBJ2-3
cdr3_aa: CASSPMTDTQYF

v_call: TRBV6-5
j_call: TRBJ1-3
cdr3_aa: CASLVGGGTGNTIYF